These T cell receptor beta chains were read from a single sample in a study of cytomegalovirus exposure and HLA in healthy donors. Produced via immunoSEQ multiplex PCR; TCRdb's table is partial and in-frame only. The table includes approximately 150,000 clones, roughly 80% detected once. Material for sequencing was PBMCs. These receptors were collected from a woman between 45 and 60 years old in good health and CMV-seronegative. CDR3s include the opening cysteine and the closing phenylalanine or tryptophan. Fields, in order: D gene, V gene, J gene, clone size, CDR3 protein, CDR3 DNA. The D gene is left open where the match is weak. Only some rows state a clone size, as once, few, many or a class for expanded clones.

.	TRBV4-3	TRBJ1-5	.	CASSQGRGQPQHF	TGCGCCAGCAGCCAAGGACGGGGTCAGCCCCAGCATTTT
TRBD2	TRBV5-1	TRBJ2-3	.	CASSPGLAGGVDTQYF	TGCGCCAGCTCCCCGGGACTAGCGGGGGGTGTAGATACGCAGTATTTT
.	TRBV18	TRBJ1-1	.	CASSPLQGNTEAFF	TGTGCCAGCTCACCGCTACAGGGGAACACTGAAGCTTTCTTT
TRBD1	TRBV11-3	TRBJ2-2	once	CASSFRSGGNTGELFF	TGTGCCAGCAGCTTTCGGTCAGGGGGCAACACCGGGGAGCTGTTTTTT
.	TRBV7-3	TRBJ1-1	.	CASSAGMNTEAFF	TGTGCCAGCAGCGCGGGGATGAACACTGAAGCTTTCTTT
.	TRBV18	TRBJ2-6	.	CASSPVFGRDSSGANVLTF	TGTGCCAGCTCACCTGTATTCGGCAGGGACTCTTCTGGGGCCAACGTCCTGACTTTC
TRBD1	TRBV12-5	TRBJ2-1	.	CASGWVETGWDNEQFF	TGTGCTAGTGGTTGGGTGGAGACAGGGTGGGACAATGAGCAGTTCTTC
.	TRBV25-1	TRBJ1-2	.	CASSEPQGYYGYTF	TGTGCCAGCAGTGAACCCCAGGGGTACTATGGCTACACCTTC
TRBD2	TRBV27	TRBJ2-5	.	CASSLFAGVGQETQYF	TGTGCCAGCAGTTTATTTGCGGGAGTTGGCCAAGAGACCCAGTACTTC
TRBD1	TRBV7-2	TRBJ2-7	.	CASSLEDRAPHEQYF	TGTGCCAGCAGCTTAGAGGACAGGGCACCCCACGAGCAGTACTTC
.	TRBV4-2	TRBJ1-2	.	CASSQDSGLGGYTF	TGTGCCAGCAGCCAAGATTCGGGGTTAGGTGGCTACACCTTC
TRBD2	TRBV5-1	TRBJ2-7	.	CASSSLAGGPEQYF	TGCGCCAGCAGCTCCCTAGCGGGGGGGCCCGAGCAGTACTTC
TRBD1	TRBV27	TRBJ2-5	once	CASSFSTGGETQYF	TGTGCCAGCAGTTTCAGCACAGGGGGAGAGACCCAGTACTTC
TRBD1	TRBV28	TRBJ2-3	.	CASSWTGATDTQYF	TGTGCCAGCAGCTGGACAGGAGCGACAGATACGCAGTATTTT
.	TRBV2	TRBJ1-6	.	CASSEIRGGNSPLHF	TGTGCCAGCAGTGAAATAAGGGGGGGCAATTCACCCCTCCACTTT
.	TRBV5-6	TRBJ2-3	.	CASSSLASTDTQYF	TGTGCCAGCAGTAGCTTAGCTAGCACAGATACGCAGTATTTT
TRBD1	TRBV7-9	TRBJ1-2	.	CSSSHDRARGYGYTF	TGTTCCAGCAGCCATGACAGGGCCCGTGGCTATGGCTACACCTTC
.	TRBV19	TRBJ1-5	once	CASSIHQRDQPQHF	TGTGCCAGTAGTATTCACCAGCGAGATCAGCCCCAGCATTTT
.	TRBV14	TRBJ1-1	.	CASSQDRSAGAGTEAFF	TGTGCCAGCAGCCAAGATCGGAGCGCAGGGGCAGGGACTGAAGCTTTCTTT
TRBD2	TRBV6-5	TRBJ2-3	.	CASSPTGGPDTQYF	TGTGCCAGCAGTCCGACGGGGGGACCAGATACGCAGTATTTT